Listed below are T cell receptor beta chains from one sample, sequenced in a study of Ad26.COV2.S vaccination and SARS-CoV-2 variants. Clones were sequenced by immunoSEQ multiplex PCR, and TCRdb holds only the in-frame ones, with some missing. The sample records 400,000 to 500,000 clones, roughly 87% being singletons. The sequencing used peripheral blood, collected in a trial of Ad26.COV2.S vaccine versus placebo. Receptors originate from a person aged 18-60 years who received the Ad26.COV2.S COVID-19 vaccine or a placebo. The CDR3 runs from the conserved cysteine through the conserved F or W. The order of the fields is D gene, V gene, clone size, J gene, CDR3 protein, CDR3 DNA. The D gene is left open where the match is weak. Clone size is shown for a subset of rows, as once, few, many or a class of expanded clone.

D: .; V: TRBV13; size: .; J: TRBJ1-5; CDR3: CASSLGPSNQPQHF; DNA: TGTGCCAGCAGCTTAGGCCCGAGCAATCAGCCCCAGCATTTT
D: .; V: TRBV4-3; size: few; J: TRBJ1-6; CDR3: CASSQREGRVSYNSPLHF; DNA: TGCGCCAGCAGCCAAAGGGAGGGCAGGGTATCCTATAATTCACCCCTCCACTTT
D: .; V: TRBV9; size: .; J: TRBJ2-1; CDR3: CASSVGRPSYNEQFF; DNA: TGTGCCAGCAGCGTAGGCAGACCGTCCTACAATGAGCAGTTCTTC
D: TRBD1; V: TRBV19; size: few; J: TRBJ1-2; CDR3: CASSIGTDYGYTF; DNA: TGTGCCAGTAGTATTGGGACAGACTATGGCTACACCTTC
D: .; V: TRBV4-2; size: .; J: TRBJ2-2; CDR3: CASSQDQEKPLGELFF; DNA: TGTGCCAGCAGCCAAGATCAGGAGAAACCGCTTGGGGAGCTGTTTTTT
D: TRBD1; V: TRBV7-2; size: .; J: TRBJ1-2; CDR3: CASSSQGYYGYTF; DNA: TGTGCCAGCAGCTCACAGGGGTACTATGGCTACACCTTC
D: .; V: TRBV10-3; size: .; J: TRBJ2-5; CDR3: CAISAVPGRAWETQYF; DNA: TGTGCCATCAGTGCAGTTCCGGGAAGAGCTTGGGAGACCCAGTACTTC
D: TRBD1; V: TRBV19; size: .; J: TRBJ2-2; CDR3: CASSIRGPTGELFF; DNA: TGTGCCAGTAGTATAAGGGGGCCCACCGGGGAGCTGTTTTTT
D: .; V: TRBV20-1; size: .; J: TRBJ2-1; CDR3: CSARDWDEQFF; DNA: TGCAGTGCTAGAGATTGGGATGAGCAGTTCTTC
D: TRBD1; V: TRBV2; size: .; J: TRBJ1-5; CDR3: CASSPQGASQPQHF; DNA: TGTGCCAGCAGTCCACAGGGGGCAAGTCAGCCCCAGCATTTT
D: TRBD1; V: TRBV11-1; size: .; J: TRBJ1-2; CDR3: CASSLVAGTAYGYTF; DNA: TGTGCCAGCAGCTTAGTCGCCGGGACAGCCTATGGCTACACCTTC
D: TRBD2; V: TRBV5-1; size: .; J: TRBJ2-3; CDR3: CASGLAARTDTQYF; DNA: TGCGCCAGCGGCCTAGCGGCTAGGACAGATACGCAGTATTTT
D: .; V: TRBV5-1; size: .; J: TRBJ2-5; CDR3: CASSLAERTFETQYF; DNA: TGCGCCAGCAGCTTGGCGGAAAGGACCTTCGAGACCCAGTACTTC
D: .; V: TRBV5-1; size: .; J: TRBJ2-5; CDR3: CASSLDSGGETQYF; DNA: TGCGCCAGCAGCTTGGATTCCGGGGGAGAGACCCAGTACTTC
D: TRBD2; V: TRBV5-6; size: few; J: TRBJ2-7; CDR3: CASSLGLAGVHSYEQYF; DNA: TGTGCCAGCAGCTTGGGGCTAGCGGGGGTTCACTCCTACGAGCAGTACTTC
D: TRBD1; V: TRBV5-1; size: .; J: TRBJ1-1; CDR3: CASSPTGVTEAFF; DNA: TGCGCCAGCAGCCCGACAGGGGTGACTGAAGCTTTCTTT
D: .; V: TRBV11-2; size: .; J: TRBJ2-5; CDR3: CASSLEDWETQYF; DNA: TGTGCCAGCAGCTTAGAAGACTGGGAGACCCAGTACTTC
D: .; V: TRBV19; size: .; J: TRBJ1-2; CDR3: CASSINGLYGYTF; DNA: TGTGCCAGTAGTATAAACGGACTCTATGGCTACACCTTC
D: TRBD1; V: TRBV29-1; size: .; J: TRBJ2-5; CDR3: CSGAGTGEGQETQYF; DNA: TGCAGCGGGGCCGGGACAGGGGAGGGCCAAGAGACCCAGTACTTC
D: .; V: TRBV10-3; size: .; J: TRBJ2-7; CDR3: CAISEVTYEQYF; DNA: TGTGCCATCAGTGAGGTTACCTACGAGCAGTACTTC
D: .; V: TRBV5-1; size: .; J: TRBJ1-2; CDR3: CASSPTDFRMGYTF; DNA: TGCGCCAGCAGCCCAACAGACTTCAGGATGGGCTACACCTTC
D: .; V: TRBV6-5; size: .; J: TRBJ2-5; CDR3: CASSQGSEQETQYF; DNA: TGTGCCAGCAGCCAAGGCTCGGAGCAAGAGACCCAGTACTTC
D: .; V: TRBV3-1/TRBV3-2; size: .; J: TRBJ2-7; CDR3: CASSHRGSGEQYF; DNA: TGTGCCAGCAGCCATCGGGGGTCGGGGGAGCAGTACTTC
D: TRBD1; V: TRBV7-9; size: .; J: TRBJ2-7; CDR3: CASSGWTGSGQYF; DNA: TGTGCCAGCAGCGGATGGACAGGGAGCGGGCAGTACTTC
D: .; V: TRBV3-1/TRBV3-2; size: .; J: TRBJ1-2; CDR3: CASSQGTPGVYTF; DNA: TGTGCCAGCAGCCAGGGGACCCCCGGGGTCTACACCTTC
D: .; V: TRBV19; size: .; J: TRBJ1-1; CDR3: CASLAHEGEAFF; DNA: TGTGCCAGCTTAGCCCACGAAGGTGAAGCTTTCTTT
D: .; V: TRBV9; size: .; J: TRBJ2-3; CDR3: CASGPTPTPSDTQYF; DNA: TGTGCCAGCGGACCCACCCCTACACCGTCTGATACGCAGTATTTT
D: .; V: TRBV5-4; size: .; J: TRBJ2-7; CDR3: CASSVDSREQYF; DNA: TGTGCCAGCAGCGTGGACAGCCGCGAGCAGTACTTC
D: TRBD2; V: TRBV5-5; size: .; J: TRBJ2-2; CDR3: CASTSGDPPGELFF; DNA: TGTGCCAGCACTAGCGGGGACCCCCCCGGGGAGCTGTTTTTT
D: .; V: TRBV2; size: once; J: TRBJ1-6; CDR3: CASSEAWAGDLSYNSPLHF; DNA: TGTGCCAGCAGTGAAGCCTGGGCAGGGGATCTTTCCTATAATTCACCCCTCCACTTT
D: TRBD2; V: TRBV4-1; size: .; J: TRBJ2-5; CDR3: CASRQIAGGGETQYF; DNA: TGCGCCAGCAGACAAATAGCGGGAGGGGGAGAGACCCAGTACTTC
D: .; V: TRBV2; size: .; J: TRBJ1-2; CDR3: CASSGQHYGYTF; DNA: TGTGCCAGCAGTGGACAGCACTATGGCTACACCTTC
D: .; V: TRBV4-1; size: once; J: TRBJ1-3; CDR3: CASSQERGRGNTIYF; DNA: TGCGCCAGCAGCCAAGAAAGGGGCCGAGGAAACACCATATATTTT
D: .; V: TRBV28; size: once; J: TRBJ1-1; CDR3: CASSFSGPAQAFF; DNA: TGTGCCAGCAGTTTTTCGGGCCCCGCGCAAGCTTTCTTT
D: .; V: TRBV5-4; size: .; J: TRBJ1-5; CDR3: CASSLEGGQPQHF; DNA: TGTGCCAGCAGCTTGGAGGGGGGACAGCCCCAGCATTTT
D: TRBD1; V: TRBV25-1; size: .; J: TRBJ1-3; CDR3: CASSAYRGSGNTIYF; DNA: TGTGCCAGCAGTGCCTACAGGGGGTCTGGAAACACCATATATTTT
D: .; V: TRBV7-2; size: .; J: TRBJ1-5; CDR3: CASSFSGYQPQHF; DNA: TGTGCCAGCAGCTTCTCTGGATATCAGCCCCAGCATTTT
D: TRBD2; V: TRBV4-1; size: .; J: TRBJ2-1; CDR3: CASSQDPLGWEGRKNEQFF; DNA: TGCGCCAGCAGCCAAGATCCGTTAGGGTGGGAGGGCCGAAAAAATGAGCAGTTCTTC
D: .; V: TRBV7-2; size: .; J: TRBJ1-2; CDR3: CASSLDGYGYTF; DNA: TGTGCCAGCAGCTTGGACGGCTATGGCTACACCTTC
D: TRBD1; V: TRBV11-2; size: few; J: TRBJ2-1; CDR3: CASSPGTGAYNEQFF; DNA: TGTGCCAGCAGCCCGGGGACAGGGGCCTACAATGAGCAGTTCTTC
D: .; V: TRBV3-1/TRBV3-2; size: .; J: TRBJ1-1; CDR3: CASSPTEGDGTEAFF; DNA: TGTGCCAGCAGCCCCACAGAAGGGGATGGCACTGAAGCTTTCTTT
D: TRBD2; V: TRBV18; size: .; J: TRBJ2-3; CDR3: CASSPSSGTLDTQYF; DNA: TGTGCCAGCTCACCGTCTAGCGGGACCCTAGATACGCAGTATTTT
D: TRBD1; V: TRBV5-1; size: .; J: TRBJ1-6; CDR3: CASSLLDRGNSPLHF; DNA: TGCGCCAGCAGCTTGCTGGACAGGGGGAATTCACCCCTCCACTTT
D: TRBD1; V: TRBV29-1; size: .; J: TRBJ1-2; CDR3: CSVQGQGYYGYTF; DNA: TGCAGCGTACAAGGACAGGGATACTATGGCTACACCTTC
D: .; V: TRBV19; size: .; J: TRBJ1-5; CDR3: CASSMRDPTYQPQHF; DNA: TGTGCCAGTAGTATGAGGGACCCTACCTATCAGCCCCAGCATTTT
D: .; V: TRBV25-1; size: .; J: TRBJ1-2; CDR3: CASSDGRYGYTF; DNA: TGTGCCAGCAGTGACGGAAGATATGGCTACACCTTC
D: TRBD1; V: TRBV5-1; size: .; J: TRBJ2-7; CDR3: CASSSTGGPDEQYF; DNA: TGCGCCAGCAGCTCCACAGGGGGCCCCGACGAGCAGTACTTC
D: .; V: TRBV5-1; size: .; J: TRBJ2-5; CDR3: CASSDGGTAQETQYF; DNA: TGCGCCAGCAGCGATGGAGGGACAGCACAAGAGACCCAGTACTTC
D: .; V: TRBV27; size: .; J: TRBJ1-5; CDR3: CASSLLGANQPQHF; DNA: TGTGCCAGCAGTTTGTTGGGGGCCAATCAGCCCCAGCATTTT
D: .; V: TRBV4-1; size: .; J: TRBJ2-1; CDR3: CASKAASSYNEQFF; DNA: TGCGCCTCCAAAGCGGCAAGCTCCTACAATGAGCAGTTCTTC
D: .; V: TRBV7-9; size: once; J: TRBJ1-4; CDR3: CASSLNRRFNEKLFF; DNA: TGTGCCAGCAGCTTAAACCGCAGGTTTAATGAAAAACTGTTTTTT
D: .; V: TRBV5-5; size: .; J: TRBJ1-2; CDR3: CASGSYGGNYGYTF; DNA: TGTGCCAGCGGAAGCTACGGGGGGAACTATGGCTACACCTTC
D: TRBD2; V: TRBV4-1; size: .; J: TRBJ2-1; CDR3: CASSQGWRGASSYNEQFF; DNA: TGCGCCAGCAGCCAAGGGTGGCGGGGGGCGAGCTCCTACAATGAGCAGTTCTTC
D: .; V: TRBV9; size: .; J: TRBJ2-3; CDR3: CASSARGVLTDTQYF; DNA: TGTGCCAGCAGCGCTAGGGGGGTGCTCACAGATACGCAGTATTTT